Shown below are 17 T cell receptor beta chains from a single sample sequenced in a study of identical twins. TCRdb analysed the 5' RACE reads with MiXCR anew, one entry per CDR3 protein. The repertoire includes some 1,700,000 distinct CDR3 sequences, around 29% of them detected once, and 0.25% to 0.3% sits in the top ten. Sequencing was done on a sample of cord blood. Receptors were obtained from a newborn girl in good health.

This clonotype was counted only a few times. V gene TRBV20-1 combines with J gene TRBJ2-7; possibly TRBD1 for D (6 bases). Trimming removed 2 bases from V and 4 bases from J, with 12 bases in between. The germline V gene encodes CDR1 DFQATT and CDR2 SNEGSKA (reference sequence). This CDR3 has 13 amino acids. CDR3 protein: CSARLGRGYEQYF. The CDR3 coding sequence is TGCAGTGCTAGACTGGGCAGGGGATACGAGCAGTACTTC.

The sample holds a few counts of this clonotype. CDR3 bases: TGCGCCAGCAGCCAAGCCCCGGATGCAACTAATGAAAAACTGTTTTTT. As protein: CASSQAPDATNEKLFF. The rearrangement uses TRBV4-1 and TRBJ1-4; D uncertain. Germline V lookup: CDR1 MGHRA, CDR2 YSYEKL. V gave up 1 base and J gave up 0 bases, with 9 bases separating them. This CDR3 has 16 residues.

V is TRBV5-6 and J is TRBJ1-1, with 8 bases aligning to TRBD1. CDR1 SGHDT and CDR2 YYEEEE come from the germline V gene. Trimming at V came to 4 bases and at J to 6 bases, leaving 5 bases not matched to a gene. The CDR3 length is 13 residues. In nucleotides, the CDR3 is TGTGCCAGCAGCCGGACAGGGCTCGCTGAAGCTTTCTTT. It translates to CASSRTGLAEAFF.

The chain is built from TRBV12-3 or TRBV12-4 and TRBJ1-1; a weak D match, TRBD1 (5 bases). CDR3 length: 13 residues. Trimming took off 7 bases at V and 1 base at J, with 10 bases between the two ends. The CDR3 nucleotides are TGTGCCAGCATCCAGACAGCGAACACTGAAGCTTTCTTT. Protein product: CASIQTANTEAFF.

This CDR3 is CASSERQGADTQYF. Here the CDR3 DNA reads TGCGCCAGCAGTGAGAGGCAGGGGGCGGATACGCAGTATTTT. The chain joins TRBV10-1 to TRBJ2-3, with 8 bases lining up with TRBD1. The CDR3 extends over 14 amino acids. The germline V gene has CDR1 WNHNN and CDR2 SYGVQD (reference sequence). After removal of 2 bases from V and 6 bases from J, the junction contained 4 bases not matched to a gene.

This clonotype has more than one count but fewer than ten. This chain joins TRBV20-1 and TRBJ2-3; D ambiguous. The CDR3 consists of 14 residues. V lost 6 bases to trimming and J lost 0 bases, with 13 bases between them. Germline assignment: CDR1 DFQATT and CDR2 SNEGSKA (reference sequence). CDR3 DNA sequence: TGCAGTGCGTTTCGGTCAACTAGCACAGATACGCAGTATTTT. This sequence encodes CSAFRSTSTDTQYF.

The chain has TRBV7-2 and TRBJ2-7; 7 bases agree with TRBD1. CDR3 length equals 16 residues. Trimming took 0 bases from V and 3 from J; bases not matched to a gene: 8. Per germline, CDR1 SGHTA and CDR2 FQGNSA. CDR3 sequence reads: CASSLARGGRGYEQYF. The CDR3 DNA is TGTGCCAGCAGCTTAGCGAGAGGGGGCCGGGGCTACGAGCAGTACTTC.

This clonotype has ten or more counts. This rearrangement joins TRBV29-1 to TRBJ2-5; TRBD1 matches 7 bases. The J segment lost 2 bases and the V segment lost 6 bases, leaving 9 bases of the junction unmatched. The CDR3 is 14 amino acids. Germline V CDR1 and CDR2: SQVTM, ANQGSEA. CDR3 region: CSVKGAGLQETQYF. The CDR3 DNA reads as TGCAGCGTGAAGGGGGCAGGCCTACAAGAGACCCAGTACTTC.

This clonotype was seen a handful of times. The gene calls are TRBV7-9 and TRBJ2-1; 12 bases align to TRBD2. This CDR3 has 16 amino acids. J gave up 0 bases and V 6 bases, and 3 bases lay outside the gene matches. Germline CDR1 and CDR2: SEHNR and FQNEAQ (reference sequence). The CDR3 region is CASRVTSGSSYNEQFF. DNA for the CDR3: TGTGCCAGCAGAGTGACTAGCGGGAGCTCCTACAATGAGCAGTTCTTC.

A few counts support this clonotype. CDR3 coding DNA: TGCGCCAGCAGCCCAAACGCGGGGGGGAGCACAGATACGCAGTATTTT. The encoded protein is CASSPNAGGSTDTQYF. The V call is TRBV5-1, the J call TRBJ2-3; 9 positions agree with TRBD2. This CDR3 spans 16 amino acids. V trimming: 4 bases; J trimming: 0 bases; junction bases outside the gene matches: 6. Germline CDR1 reads SGHRS; CDR2 reads YFSETQ.

This clonotype was counted ten times or more. One end of the junction is discordant with germline, which a read error may explain. The chain carries TRBV5-1 and TRBJ2-1, with 13 bases matching TRBD2. The V gene's germline CDR1 is SGHRS and CDR2 YFSETQ. This CDR3 spans 15 amino acids. The CDR3 sequence: CASSLTSGGGNEQFF. DNA of the CDR3: TGTGCCAGCAGCCTTACTAGCGGGGGGGGCAATGAGCAGTTCTTC.

The genes are TRBV7-2 and TRBJ1-2; D unclear. Germline V gene sequence: CDR1 SGHTA, CDR2 FQGNSA. The CDR3 totals 15 residues. Trimming took 1 base from V and 7 from J, leaving 16 bases between them. CDR3 in DNA: TGTGCCAGCAGCTTAGGTGGTAGCGGTTTTCCTGGCTACACCTTC. Protein product: CASSLGGSGFPGYTF.

This clonotype was seen a handful of times. For the CDR3, the DNA is TGTGCCAGCAGTCCCACAGGGATGGGAAATGAAAAACTGTTTTTT. Protein product: CASSPTGMGNEKLFF. The chain couples TRBV27 to TRBJ1-4; TRBD1 is a possible D gene (6 bases). This CDR3 is built from 15 residues. With 5 bases removed from V and 5 bases from J, the gap between germline ends came to 15 bases. Germline V gene lookup returns CDR1 MNHEY and CDR2 SMNVEV (reference sequence).

V and J are TRBV9 and TRBJ2-3; tentative D call: TRBD2 (5 bases). Germline assignment: CDR1 SGDLS and CDR2 YYNGEE. This CDR3 comprises 13 residues. Trimming stripped 4 bases from V and 6 bases from J, with 12 bases between. The CDR3 bases are TGTGCCAGCAGCTCCTACGGCGGGGATACGCAGTATTTT. The encoded protein is CASSSYGGDTQYF.

The chain uses TRBV29-1 and TRBJ2-1; unclear D gene. Germline CDR1 and CDR2: SQVTM and ANQGSEA. This CDR3 spans 15 amino acids. V gave up 3 bases and J gave up 8 bases, with 20 bases separating them. CDR3: CSVEGSQRSTYEQFF. Written as DNA, the CDR3 is TGCAGCGTTGAGGGATCGCAACGCTCAACCTATGAGCAGTTCTTC.

The chain is built from TRBV4-2 and TRBJ1-5; TRBD1 might be the D (6 bases). The CDR3 consists of 18 residues. Trimming cost V 3 bases and J 0 bases, with 18 bases left between them. CDR1 and CDR2 from the germline V gene are LGHNA and YNFKEQ. The CDR3, as DNA: TGTGCCAGCAGCCAGGTCTCGGGGGCGACTTATAGCAATCAGCCCCAGCATTTT. Amino acids: CASSQVSGATYSNQPQHF.

The chain employs TRBV25-1 and TRBJ1-2; D is ambiguous. This CDR3 spans 14 amino acids. Germline V lookup: CDR1 MGHDK, CDR2 SYGVNS. Trimming shortened V by 0 bases and J by 8 bases, and 13 bases separated the two germline ends. Written as DNA, the CDR3 is TGTGCCAGCAGTGAATACAAAAGGGATAAGGGCTACACCTTC. Translating gives CASSEYKRDKGYTF.